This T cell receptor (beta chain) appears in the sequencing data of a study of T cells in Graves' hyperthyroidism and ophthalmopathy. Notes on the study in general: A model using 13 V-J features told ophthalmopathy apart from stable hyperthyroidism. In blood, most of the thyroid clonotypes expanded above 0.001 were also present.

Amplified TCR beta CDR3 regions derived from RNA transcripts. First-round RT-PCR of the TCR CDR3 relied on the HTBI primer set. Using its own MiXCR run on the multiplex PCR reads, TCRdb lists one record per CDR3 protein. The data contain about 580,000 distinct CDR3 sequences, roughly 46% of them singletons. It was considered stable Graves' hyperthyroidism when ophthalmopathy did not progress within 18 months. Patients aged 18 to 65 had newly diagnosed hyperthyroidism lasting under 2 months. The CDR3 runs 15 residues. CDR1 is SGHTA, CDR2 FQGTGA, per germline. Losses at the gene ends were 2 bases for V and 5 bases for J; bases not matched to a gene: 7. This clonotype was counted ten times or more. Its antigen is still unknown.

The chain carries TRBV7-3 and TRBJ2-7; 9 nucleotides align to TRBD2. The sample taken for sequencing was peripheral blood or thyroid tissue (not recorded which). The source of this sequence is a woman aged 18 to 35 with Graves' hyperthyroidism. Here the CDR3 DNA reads TGTGCCAGCAGCTTAGCGGGAGGGCCTATCGACGAGCAGTACTTC. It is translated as CASSLAGGPIDEQYF.